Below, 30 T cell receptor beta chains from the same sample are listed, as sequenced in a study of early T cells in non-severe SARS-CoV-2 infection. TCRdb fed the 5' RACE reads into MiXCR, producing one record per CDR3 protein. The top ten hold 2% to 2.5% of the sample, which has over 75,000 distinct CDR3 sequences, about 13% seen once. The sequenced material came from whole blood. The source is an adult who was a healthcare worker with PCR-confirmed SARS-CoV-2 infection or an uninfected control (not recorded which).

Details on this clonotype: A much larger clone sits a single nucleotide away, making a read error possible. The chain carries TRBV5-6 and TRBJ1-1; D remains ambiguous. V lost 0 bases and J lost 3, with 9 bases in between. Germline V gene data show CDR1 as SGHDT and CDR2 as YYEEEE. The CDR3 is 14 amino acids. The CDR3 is CASSLAPLDTEAFF. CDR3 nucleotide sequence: TGTGCCAGCAGCTTGGCTCCGCTTGACACTGAAGCTTTCTTT.

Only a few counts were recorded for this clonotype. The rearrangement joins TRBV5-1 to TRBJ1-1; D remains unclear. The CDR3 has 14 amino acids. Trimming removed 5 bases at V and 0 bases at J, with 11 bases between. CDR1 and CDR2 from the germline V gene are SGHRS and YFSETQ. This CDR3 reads CASRLDGMNTEAFF. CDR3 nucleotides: TGCGCCAGCAGGCTGGATGGTATGAACACTGAAGCTTTCTTT.

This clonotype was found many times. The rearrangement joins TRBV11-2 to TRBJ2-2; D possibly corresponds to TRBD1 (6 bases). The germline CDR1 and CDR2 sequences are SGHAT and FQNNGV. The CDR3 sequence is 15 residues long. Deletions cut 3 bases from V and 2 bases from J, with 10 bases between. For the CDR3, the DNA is TGTGCCAGCAGCTTGGTCAGGGGAAACACCGGGGAGCTGTTTTTT. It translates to CASSLVRGNTGELFF.

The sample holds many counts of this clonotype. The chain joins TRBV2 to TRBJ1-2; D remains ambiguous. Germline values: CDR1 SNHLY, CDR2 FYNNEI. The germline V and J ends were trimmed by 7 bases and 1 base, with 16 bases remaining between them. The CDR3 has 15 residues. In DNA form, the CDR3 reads TGTGCCAGCAAGAGTCGGGCCAATAATAACTATGGCTACACCTTC. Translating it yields CASKSRANNNYGYTF.

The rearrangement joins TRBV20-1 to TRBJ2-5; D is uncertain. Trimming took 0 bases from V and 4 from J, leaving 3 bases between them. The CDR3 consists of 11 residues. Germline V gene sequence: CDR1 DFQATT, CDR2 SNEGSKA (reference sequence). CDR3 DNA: TGCAGTGCTAGAGATGGAGAGACCCAGTACTTC. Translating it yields CSARDGETQYF.

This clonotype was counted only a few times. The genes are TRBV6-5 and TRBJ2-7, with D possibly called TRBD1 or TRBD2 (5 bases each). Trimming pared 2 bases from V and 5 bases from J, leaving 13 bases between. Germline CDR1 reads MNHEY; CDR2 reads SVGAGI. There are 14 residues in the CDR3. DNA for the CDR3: TGTGCCAGCAGTTACGGGGGAGAAGAGCACGAGCAGTACTTC. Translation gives CASSYGGEEHEQYF.

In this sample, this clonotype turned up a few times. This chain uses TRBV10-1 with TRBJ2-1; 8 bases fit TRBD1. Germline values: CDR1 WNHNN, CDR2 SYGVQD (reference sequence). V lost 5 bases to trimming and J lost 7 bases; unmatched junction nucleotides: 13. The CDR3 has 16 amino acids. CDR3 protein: CASSQPGQVNGNEQFF. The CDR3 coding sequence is TGCGCCAGCAGTCAGCCGGGACAGGTGAATGGAAATGAGCAGTTCTTC.

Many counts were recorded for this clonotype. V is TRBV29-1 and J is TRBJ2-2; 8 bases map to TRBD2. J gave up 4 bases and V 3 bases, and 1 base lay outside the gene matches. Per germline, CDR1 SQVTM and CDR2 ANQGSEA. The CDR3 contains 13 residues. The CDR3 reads CSVDGGATGELFF. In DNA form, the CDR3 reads TGCAGCGTTGACGGGGGGGCCACCGGGGAGCTGTTTTTT.

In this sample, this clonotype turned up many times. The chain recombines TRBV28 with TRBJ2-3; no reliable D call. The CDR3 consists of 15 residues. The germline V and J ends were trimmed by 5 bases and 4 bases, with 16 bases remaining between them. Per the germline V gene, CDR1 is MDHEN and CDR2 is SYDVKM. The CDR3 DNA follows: TGTGCCAGCAGTCCACCTCTGGGCAGAGCAGATACGCAGTATTTT. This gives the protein CASSPPLGRADTQYF.

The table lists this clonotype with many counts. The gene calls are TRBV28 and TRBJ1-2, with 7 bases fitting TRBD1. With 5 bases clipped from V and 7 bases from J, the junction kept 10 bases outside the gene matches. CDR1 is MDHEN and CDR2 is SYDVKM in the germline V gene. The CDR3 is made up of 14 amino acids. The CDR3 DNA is TGTGCCAGCAGTCCCCCCGGACAGGCGAGTGGCTACACCTTC. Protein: CASSPPGQASGYTF.

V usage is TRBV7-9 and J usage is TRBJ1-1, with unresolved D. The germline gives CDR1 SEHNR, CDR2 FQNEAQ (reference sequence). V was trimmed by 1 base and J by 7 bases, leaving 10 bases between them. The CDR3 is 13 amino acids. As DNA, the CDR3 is TGTGCCAGCAGCTTAGAAGGCCCGCGTGAAGCTTTCTTT. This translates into CASSLEGPREAFF.

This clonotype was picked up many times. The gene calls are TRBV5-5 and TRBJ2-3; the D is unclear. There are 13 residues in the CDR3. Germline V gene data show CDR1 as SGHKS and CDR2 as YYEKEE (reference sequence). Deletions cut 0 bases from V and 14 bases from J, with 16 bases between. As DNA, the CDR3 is TGTGCCAGCAGCTTGGATGGGCAGCTCAGGTGGTATTTT. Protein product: CASSLDGQLRWYF.

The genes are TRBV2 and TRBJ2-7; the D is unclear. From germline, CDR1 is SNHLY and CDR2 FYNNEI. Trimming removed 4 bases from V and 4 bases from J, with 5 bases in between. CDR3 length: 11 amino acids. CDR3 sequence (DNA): TGTGCCAGCAGTGTCCAGTACGAGCAGTACTTC. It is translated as CASSVQYEQYF.

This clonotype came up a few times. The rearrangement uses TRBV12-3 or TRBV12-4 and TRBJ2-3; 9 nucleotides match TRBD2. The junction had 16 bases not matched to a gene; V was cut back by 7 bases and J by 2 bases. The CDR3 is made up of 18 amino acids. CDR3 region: CASTLSGGPLSYTDTQYF. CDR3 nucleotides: TGTGCCAGCACCCTTAGCGGGGGCCCTCTTTCTTACACAGATACGCAGTATTTT.

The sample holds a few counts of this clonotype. CDR3 amino acids: CSAFGGSRTYNEQFF. CDR3 sequence (DNA): TGCAGCGCCTTCGGGGGGTCTCGAACTTACAATGAGCAGTTCTTC. The chain carries TRBV20-1 and TRBJ2-1; 7 bases line up with TRBD2. The CDR3 consists of 15 residues. Germline V gives CDR1 DFQATT, CDR2 SNEGSKA (reference sequence).

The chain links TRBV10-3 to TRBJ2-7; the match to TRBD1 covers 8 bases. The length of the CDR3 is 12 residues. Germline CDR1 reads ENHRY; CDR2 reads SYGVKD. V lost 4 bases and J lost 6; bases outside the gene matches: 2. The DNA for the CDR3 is TGTGCCATCAGTGGCCAGGGGGCCGAGCAGTACTTC. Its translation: CAISGQGAEQYF.

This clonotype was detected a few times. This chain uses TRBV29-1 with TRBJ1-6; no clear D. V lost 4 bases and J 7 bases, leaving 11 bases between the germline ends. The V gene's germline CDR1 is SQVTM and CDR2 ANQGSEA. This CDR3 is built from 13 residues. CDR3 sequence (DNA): TGCAGCGTTGTTAGGAATCTGAATTCACCCCTCCACTTT. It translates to CSVVRNLNSPLHF.

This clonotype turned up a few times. In nucleotides, the CDR3 is TGTGCCAGCAGAGGGGCCCGAATCGGCCAAAGGAGAGCTTTCTTT. It yields the protein CASRGARIGQRRAFF. This rearrangement joins TRBV11-2 to TRBJ1-1, with D perhaps matching TRBD1 (5 bases). Germline-derived CDR1 and CDR2 are SGHAT and FQNNGV. The CDR3 runs to 15 residues. V was shortened by 6 bases and J by 10 bases, with 24 bases between the two germline ends.

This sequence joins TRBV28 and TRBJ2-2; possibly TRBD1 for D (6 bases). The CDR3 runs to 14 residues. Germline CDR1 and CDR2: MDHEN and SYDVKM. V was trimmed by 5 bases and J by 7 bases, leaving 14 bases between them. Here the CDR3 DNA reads TGTGCCAGCAGTCCTAGGTGGGGGCTCGGGGAGCTGTTTTTT. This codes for CASSPRWGLGELFF.

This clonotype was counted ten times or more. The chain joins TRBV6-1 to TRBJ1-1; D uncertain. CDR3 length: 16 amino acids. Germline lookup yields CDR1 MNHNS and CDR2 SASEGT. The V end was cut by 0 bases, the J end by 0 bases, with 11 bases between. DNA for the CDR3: TGTGCCAGCAGTGAAGCGCTTAGGGTACTGAACACTGAAGCTTTCTTT. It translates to CASSEALRVLNTEAFF.

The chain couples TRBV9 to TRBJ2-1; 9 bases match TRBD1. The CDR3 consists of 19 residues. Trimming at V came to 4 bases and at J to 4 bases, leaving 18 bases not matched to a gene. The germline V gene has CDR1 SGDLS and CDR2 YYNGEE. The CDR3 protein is CASSLPPGQGGMGYNEQFF. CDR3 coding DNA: TGTGCCAGCAGCTTACCTCCGGGACAGGGTGGGATGGGATACAATGAGCAGTTCTTC.

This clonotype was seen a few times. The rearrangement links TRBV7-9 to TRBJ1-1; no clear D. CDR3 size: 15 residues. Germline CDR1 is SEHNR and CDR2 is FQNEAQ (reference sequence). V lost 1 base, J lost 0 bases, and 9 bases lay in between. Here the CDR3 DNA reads TGTGCCAGCAGCTTAGATGGTCGGATGAACACTGAAGCTTTCTTT. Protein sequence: CASSLDGRMNTEAFF.

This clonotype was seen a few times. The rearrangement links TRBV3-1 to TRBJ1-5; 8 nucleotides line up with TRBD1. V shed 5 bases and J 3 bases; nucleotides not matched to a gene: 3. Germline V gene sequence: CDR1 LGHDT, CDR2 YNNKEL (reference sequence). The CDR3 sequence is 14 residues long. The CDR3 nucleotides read TGTGCCAGCAGCGAGGGACAGGTCAATCAGCCCCAGCATTTT. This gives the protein CASSEGQVNQPQHF.

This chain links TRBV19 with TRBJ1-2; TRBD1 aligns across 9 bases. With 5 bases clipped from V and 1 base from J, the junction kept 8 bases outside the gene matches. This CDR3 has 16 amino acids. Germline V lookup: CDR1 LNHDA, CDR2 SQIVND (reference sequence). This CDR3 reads CASSFRTGANNYGYTF. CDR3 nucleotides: TGTGCCAGTAGTTTCCGGACAGGGGCGAATAACTATGGCTACACCTTC.

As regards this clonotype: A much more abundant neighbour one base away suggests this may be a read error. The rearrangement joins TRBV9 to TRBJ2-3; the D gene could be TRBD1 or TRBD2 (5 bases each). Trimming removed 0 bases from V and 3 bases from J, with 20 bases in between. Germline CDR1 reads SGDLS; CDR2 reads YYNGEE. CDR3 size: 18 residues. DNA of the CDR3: TGTGCCAGCAGCGTAGGACGAGGGGCGTTTAGAGGGACAGATACGCAGTATTTT. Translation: CASSVGRGAFRGTDTQYF. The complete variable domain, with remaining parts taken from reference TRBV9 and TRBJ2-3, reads DSGVTQTPKHLITATGQRVTLRCSPRSGDLSVYWYQQSLDQGLQFLIQYYNGEERAKGNILERFSAQQFPDLHSELNLSSLELGDSALYFCASSVGRGAFRGTDTQYFGPGTRLTVL.

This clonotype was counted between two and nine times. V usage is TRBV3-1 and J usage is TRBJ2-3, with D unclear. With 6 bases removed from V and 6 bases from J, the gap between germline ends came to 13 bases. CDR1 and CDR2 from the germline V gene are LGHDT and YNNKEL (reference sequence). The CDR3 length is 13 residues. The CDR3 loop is CASSHYALDTQYF. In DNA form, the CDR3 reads TGTGCCAGCAGTCACTATGCCTTGGATACGCAGTATTTT.

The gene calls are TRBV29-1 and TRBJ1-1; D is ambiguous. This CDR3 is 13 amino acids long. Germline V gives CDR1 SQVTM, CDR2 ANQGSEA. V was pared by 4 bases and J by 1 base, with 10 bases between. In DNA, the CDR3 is TGCAGCGTTGGGCAGGCCTCGAACACTGAAGCTTTCTTT. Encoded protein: CSVGQASNTEAFF.

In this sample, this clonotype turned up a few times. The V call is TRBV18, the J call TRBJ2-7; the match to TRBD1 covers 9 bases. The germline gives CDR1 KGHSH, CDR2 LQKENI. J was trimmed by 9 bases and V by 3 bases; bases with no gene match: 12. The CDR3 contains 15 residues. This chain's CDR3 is CASSPPGQGDLRQYF. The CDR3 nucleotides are TGTGCCAGCTCACCCCCGGGACAGGGCGATTTAAGGCAGTACTTC. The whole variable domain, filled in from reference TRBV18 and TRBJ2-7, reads NAGVMQNPRHLVRRRGQEARLRCSPMKGHSHVYWYRQLPEEGLKFMVYLQKENIIDESGMPKERFSAEFPKEGPSILRIQQVVRGDSAAYFCASSPPGQGDLRQYFGPGTRLTVT.

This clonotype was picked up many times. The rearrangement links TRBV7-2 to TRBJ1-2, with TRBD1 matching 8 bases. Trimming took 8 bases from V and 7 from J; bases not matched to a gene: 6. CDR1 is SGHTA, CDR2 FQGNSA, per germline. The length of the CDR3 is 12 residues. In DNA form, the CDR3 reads TGTGCCAGCCGCCCAGACAGGGGTGGCTACACCTTC. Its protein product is CASRPDRGGYTF.

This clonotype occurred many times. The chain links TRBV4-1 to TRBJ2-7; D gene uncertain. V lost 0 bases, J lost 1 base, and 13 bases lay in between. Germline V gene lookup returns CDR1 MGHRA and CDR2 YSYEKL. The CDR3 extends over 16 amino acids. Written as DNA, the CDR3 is TGCGCCAGCAGCCAAGATACCTCACAGTCTTCCTACGAGCAGTACTTC. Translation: CASSQDTSQSSYEQYF.